This section outlines one TCR beta chain sequence together with its context. V lost 6 bases to trimming and J lost 4 bases, with 12 bases between them. Germline assignment: CDR1 LNHDA and CDR2 SQIVND (reference sequence). There are 13 residues in the CDR3. This sample is drawn from a study of cytomegalovirus exposure and HLA in healthy donors. The PCR made use of 60 Vbeta and 13 Jbeta primers. Here immunoSEQ multiplex PCR was the method, and the copy in TCRdb shows in-frame clones only, minus some. This listing includes roughly 31,000 clones. This clonotype originated in a man aged 25-45 years in good health and CMV-seronegative. The chain employs TRBV19 and TRBJ1-2; D call uncertain. The sequencing input was PBMCs. CDR3 nucleotides: TGTGCCAGTAGCTACTCCTACGGCTATGGCTACACCTTC. Encoded protein: CASSYSYGYGYTF.